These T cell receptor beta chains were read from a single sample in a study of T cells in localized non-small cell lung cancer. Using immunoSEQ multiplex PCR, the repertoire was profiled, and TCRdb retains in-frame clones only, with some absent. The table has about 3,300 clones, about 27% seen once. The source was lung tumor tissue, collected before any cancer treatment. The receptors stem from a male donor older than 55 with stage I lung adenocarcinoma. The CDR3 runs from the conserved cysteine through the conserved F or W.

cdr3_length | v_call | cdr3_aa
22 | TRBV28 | CASSLANFGALWSREEISPQHF
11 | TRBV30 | CAWSESGAQYF
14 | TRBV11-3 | CASSLGERDEKLFF
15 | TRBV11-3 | CASSLERHPAYEQYF
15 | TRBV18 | CASSPRLARYNEQFF
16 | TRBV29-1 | CSVELGTGSSGNTIYF
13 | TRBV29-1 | CSAEGSPNTEAFF
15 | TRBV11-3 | CASSGPGQGKEKLFF
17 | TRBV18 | CASSPRAPLSSYNEQFF
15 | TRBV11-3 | CASSLVVDRGQGYTF
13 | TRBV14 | CASSQEGRSPLHF
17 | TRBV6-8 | CASSYSQGPYSNQPQHF
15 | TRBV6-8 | CASSWDRGMNSPLHF
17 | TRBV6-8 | CASSYSRDRGLNTEAFF
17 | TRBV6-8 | CASSAGWSGGSSNEQFF
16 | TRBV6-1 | CASSEVWDREGNTIYF
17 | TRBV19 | CASSIDLSTGTKIGYTF
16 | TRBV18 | CASSEQSGEAYNEQFF
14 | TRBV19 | CASRIGGRDQPQHF
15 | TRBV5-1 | CASSWGQVPNYGYTF
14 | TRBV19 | CASSPPTSNEKLFF
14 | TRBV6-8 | CASSYGQGNSPLHF
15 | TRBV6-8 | CASSSAGTGDNEQFF
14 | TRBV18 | CASSPSTANTEAFF
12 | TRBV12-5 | CASGLSREPQHF
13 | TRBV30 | CAWWTGSPYGYTF
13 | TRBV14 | CASSHWDSYEQYF
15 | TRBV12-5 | CASNFPQAGANVLTF
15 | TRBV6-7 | CASSYRDRRLYEQYF
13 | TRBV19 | CASSITGGETQYF
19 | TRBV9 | CASSHPRGLAGGLRETQYF
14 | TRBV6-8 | CASSYSRFTDTQYF
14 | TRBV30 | CAWSVSTGNYGYTF
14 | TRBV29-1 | CSVEGRGDDEKLFF
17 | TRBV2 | CASSLPGQSSYNSPLHF
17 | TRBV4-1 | CASSQDGGAGSNQPQHF
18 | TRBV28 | CASSFRTSGLSSYNEQFF
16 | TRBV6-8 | CASSYSGQSVVDEQFF
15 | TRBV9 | CASSVASSGNNEQFF
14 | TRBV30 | CAWREGVWDTEAFF
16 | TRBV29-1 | CSAPQPPGGPPNEQFF
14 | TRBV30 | CAWSVNRRITEAFF
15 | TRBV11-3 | CASSSETQRGNTIYF
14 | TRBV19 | CASSVRGRNYGYTF
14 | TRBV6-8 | CASSYVGGTDTQYF
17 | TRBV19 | CASSIELAGAGAYEQYF
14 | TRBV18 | CASSLGATGTEAFF
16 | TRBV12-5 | CASGLVVGLVDQPQHF